One sample yielded the 27 T cell receptor beta chains listed below, sequenced in a study of T cells in Graves' hyperthyroidism and ophthalmopathy. TCR beta CDR3 regions were amplified from RNA transcripts. When the TCR CDR3 underwent first-round RT-PCR, the HTBI primer set was used. Each CDR3 protein gets one entry after TCRdb re-called the multiplex PCR reads with MiXCR. The sample holds 250,000 to 350,000 distinct CDR3 sequences, around 22% seen once. Sequencing was carried out using blood. These receptors came from a man aged 25 to 40 with Graves' ophthalmopathy.

Remarks on this clonotype: This may be a read error: a much more frequent sequence differs by one nucleotide. The chain carries TRBV10-3 and TRBJ1-1; TRBD1 might be the D (5 bases). CDR1 and CDR2 (germline): ENHRY, SYGVKD. This CDR3 has 12 residues. The chain's CDR3 is CAVSDRNTEAFF. In DNA form, the CDR3 reads TGTGCCGTCAGTGACAGGAACACTGAAGCTTTCTTT.

The sample holds many counts of this clonotype. This chain connects TRBV7-3 to TRBJ2-1, with D possibly matching TRBD2 (6 bases). CDR1 and CDR2 from the germline V gene are SGHTA and FQGTGA. This CDR3 is built from 13 residues. Trimming cost V 6 bases and J 6 bases, with 12 bases left between them. In DNA, the CDR3 is TGTGCCAGCAGGTCGACGACTAGCAATGAGCAGTTCTTC. Protein sequence: CASRSTTSNEQFF.

This clonotype was counted at least ten times. The chain recombines TRBV28 with TRBJ1-1; D not resolved. The CDR3 covers 11 residues. V dropped 6 bases and J dropped 1 base, with 3 bases sitting between them. Germline-derived CDR1 and CDR2 are MDHEN and SYDVKM. The CDR3 DNA is TGTGCCAGCAGAGCGAACACTGAAGCTTTCTTT. This gives the protein CASRANTEAFF.

This chain connects TRBV9 to TRBJ2-1, with D possibly TRBD1 on 5 matching bases. Between the trimmed V and J ends, which lost 4 bases and 1 base, there was a span of 9 bases. Per germline, CDR1 SGDLS and CDR2 YYNGEE. The CDR3 length is 14 residues. The CDR3 sequence: CASSPRQSYNEQFF. The CDR3 region has the DNA TGTGCCAGCAGCCCCCGACAGTCCTACAATGAGCAGTTCTTC.

This clonotype has a handful of counts. This rearrangement joins TRBV20-1 to TRBJ2-1, with 8 bases fitting TRBD2. This CDR3 comprises 16 residues. V shed 2 bases and J 2 bases; nucleotides not matched to a gene: 8. Germline V gives CDR1 DFQATT, CDR2 SNEGSKA (reference sequence). CDR3 sequence (DNA): TGCAGTGCTAGATTAGATAGCGGGACGCCCTACAATGAGCAGTTCTTC. Its translation: CSARLDSGTPYNEQFF.

The rearrangement uses TRBV9 and TRBJ2-4, with 8 bases identical to TRBD2. Germline CDR1 SGDLS, CDR2 YYNGEE. V dropped 2 bases and J dropped 7; count of bases not matched to a gene: 5. The length of the CDR3 is 14 residues. In DNA, the CDR3 is TGTGCCAGCAGCGTTAGCGGGATCTCGAACATTCAGTACTTC. It yields the protein CASSVSGISNIQYF.

This clonotype was counted between two and nine times. The genes are TRBV2 and TRBJ1-4; TRBD1 matches 11 bases. CDR1 and CDR2 from the germline V gene are SNHLY and FYNNEI. Losses at the gene ends were 4 bases for V and 5 bases for J; bases not matched to a gene: 3. CDR3 length: 15 amino acids. In nucleotides, the CDR3 is TGTGCCAGCAGTGTGGACAGGGGGCAGAATGAAAAACTGTTTTTT. Amino acid sequence: CASSVDRGQNEKLFF. Complete variable domain (other parts from reference TRBV2 and TRBJ1-4): EPEVTQTPSHQVTQMGQEVILRCVPISNHLYFYWYRQILGQKVEFLVSFYNNEISEKSEIFDDQFSVERPDGSNFTLKIRSTKLEDSAMYFCASSVDRGQNEKLFFGSGTQLSVL.

The table lists this clonotype with many counts. The rearrangement uses TRBV5-1 and TRBJ2-7; 12 nucleotides match TRBD2. Germline V lookup: CDR1 SGHRS, CDR2 YFSETQ. The length of the CDR3 is 14 residues. Trimming at V came to 0 bases and at J to 5 bases, leaving 0 bases not matched to a gene. In DNA, the CDR3 is TGCGCCAGCAGCTTGGGACTAGCGGGAGACGAGCAGTACTTC. Protein product: CASSLGLAGDEQYF.

The chain links TRBV18 to TRBJ1-1; D remains unclear. CDR3 length equals 14 residues. V was shortened by 2 bases and J by 0 bases, with 7 bases between the two germline ends. Germline V gene sequence: CDR1 KGHSH, CDR2 LQKENI. Written as DNA, the CDR3 is TGTGCCAGCTCACCAATGGTTATGAACACTGAAGCTTTCTTT. It specifies CASSPMVMNTEAFF.

This clonotype was seen a few times. This may be a read error, as it is one base from a much larger clone. This chain uses TRBV6-5 with TRBJ2-5, with 13 bases that match TRBD2. The trim removed 2 bases at V and 5 bases at J, leaving 5 bases unmatched. CDR3 length: 16 residues. From germline, CDR1 is MNHEY and CDR2 SVGAGI. DNA of the CDR3: TGTGCCAGCAGTTACCCAACTAGCGGGAGGGGGGAGACCCAGTACTTC. The encoded protein is CASSYPTSGRGETQYF.

The chain recombines TRBV28 with TRBJ2-1; TRBD1 is a possible D gene (6 bases). Germline V gene data show CDR1 as MDHEN and CDR2 as SYDVKM. Between the trimmed V and J ends, which lost 3 bases and 9 bases, there was a span of 12 bases. The CDR3 length is 13 residues. CDR3 DNA sequence: TGTGCCAGCAGTTTCCGAAAAGGGGGTGAGCAGTTCTTC. Its translation is CASSFRKGGEQFF.

The sample holds many counts of this clonotype. This chain connects TRBV2 to TRBJ2-1; no clear D. Germline values: CDR1 SNHLY, CDR2 FYNNEI. The length of the CDR3 is 13 residues. V was trimmed by 3 bases and J by 4 bases, leaving 7 bases between them. CDR3 sequence (DNA): TGTGCCAGCAGTGAGTTACCGTACAATGAGCAGTTCTTC. Translated, it gives CASSELPYNEQFF. Complete variable domain (other parts from reference TRBV2 and TRBJ2-1): EPEVTQTPSHQVTQMGQEVILRCVPISNHLYFYWYRQILGQKVEFLVSFYNNEISEKSEIFDDQFSVERPDGSNFTLKIRSTKLEDSAMYFCASSELPYNEQFFGPGTRLTVL.

This clonotype came up once. The J gene is TRBJ2-1, the V gene TRBV9, with 8 bases that match TRBD2. The length of the CDR3 is 15 residues. The germline V gene has CDR1 SGDLS and CDR2 YYNGEE. Trimming cost V 4 bases and J 10 bases; bases outside gene matches: 13. Here the CDR3 reads CASSPGLELITEQFF. For the CDR3, the DNA is TGTGCCAGCAGCCCGGGACTAGAGCTAATCACCGAGCAGTTCTTC. The variable domain in full, with the rest retrieved from reference TRBV9 and TRBJ2-1, is DSGVTQTPKHLITATGQRVTLRCSPRSGDLSVYWYQQSLDQGLQFLIQYYNGEERAKGNILERFSAQQFPDLHSELNLSSLELGDSALYFCASSPGLELITEQFFGPGTRLTVL.

This clonotype was recorded a few times. The chain couples TRBV9 to TRBJ2-3, with 12 bases lining up with TRBD2. CDR1 is SGDLS and CDR2 is YYNGEE in the germline V gene. The V and J ends lost 4 bases and 2 bases, in that order; junction bases with no gene match: 5. This CDR3 comprises 16 residues. In DNA, the CDR3 is TGTGCCAGCAGCTCCGGACTAGCGGGGCACACAGATACGCAGTATTTT. Amino acid sequence: CASSSGLAGHTDTQYF.

The V gene is TRBV7-9, the J gene TRBJ2-5, with a weak D call TRBD2 (5 bases). The germline gives CDR1 SEHNR, CDR2 FQNEAQ (reference sequence). The V end was cut by 8 bases, the J end by 2 bases, with 24 bases between. The CDR3 spans 17 residues. DNA of the CDR3: TGTGCCAGCCGCCCCCCTAAGGACGGGAATAGACAAGAGACCCAGTACTTC. As protein: CASRPPKDGNRQETQYF.

This clonotype was seen more than once but under ten times. The V and J genes are TRBV12-5 and TRBJ1-5, with D tentatively TRBD1 (5 bases). Per germline, CDR1 LGHNT and CDR2 FRNRAP. V shed 5 bases and J shed 3 bases, with 20 bases lying between them. This CDR3 spans 17 amino acids. CDR3 loop: CASGPGAGFTDNQPQHF. CDR3 nucleotides: TGTGCTAGTGGTCCAGGAGCAGGGTTTACGGACAATCAGCCCCAGCATTTT.

Ten or more counts support this clonotype. The chain combines TRBV11-2 with TRBJ1-1, with no clear D. Germline lookup yields CDR1 SGHAT and CDR2 FQNNGV. Trimming left V 0 bases short and J 0 bases short, with 14 bases between. CDR3 length equals 17 residues. CDR3 in DNA: TGTGCCAGCAGCTTAGATCTCGTAGGAGGAATGAACACTGAAGCTTTCTTT. Protein product: CASSLDLVGGMNTEAFF.

The sample holds many counts of this clonotype. This chain uses TRBV30 with TRBJ1-2; possible D gene TRBD1, 5 bases. Between the trimmed V and J ends, which lost 2 bases and 6 bases, there was a span of 13 bases. The V gene's germline CDR1 is GTSNPN and CDR2 SVGIG (reference sequence). There are 13 residues in the CDR3. This CDR3 reads CAWSRRQFDGYTF. CDR3 coding DNA: TGTGCCTGGAGTCGACGACAGTTTGATGGCTACACCTTC.

This clonotype is large in the sample. The chain has TRBV9 and TRBJ2-5, with unresolved D. V was trimmed by 4 bases and J by 7 bases, leaving 11 bases between them. The CDR3 loop spans 12 amino acids. CDR1 SGDLS and CDR2 YYNGEE come from the germline V gene. In DNA, the CDR3 is TGTGCCAGCAGCTCCCCCCCGGGGACCCAGTACTTC. This gives the protein CASSSPPGTQYF.

The rearrangement links TRBV4-2 to TRBJ2-3; D is possibly TRBD1 (5 bases). CDR1 is LGHNA and CDR2 is YNFKEQ in the germline V gene. CDR3 length: 16 residues. Trimming left V 1 base short and J 0 bases short, with 11 bases between. CDR3 sequence (DNA): TGTGCCAGCAGCCAAGGCGGCAGGGCTAGCACAGATACGCAGTATTTT. Its translation is CASSQGGRASTDTQYF.

The chain uses TRBV7-3 and TRBJ2-1; the D gene is possibly TRBD2 (6 bases). Germline-derived CDR1 and CDR2 are SGHTA and FQGTGA. The CDR3 runs 15 residues. Trimming took off 4 bases at V and 4 bases at J, with 14 bases between the two ends. CDR3 coding DNA: TGTGCCAGCAGCTACGACCTAGCGCCGTACAATGAGCAGTTCTTC. It is translated as CASSYDLAPYNEQFF. Full variable domain (remainder filled in from reference TRBV7-3 and TRBJ2-1): GAGVSQTPSNKVTEKGKYVELRCDPISGHTALYWYRQSLGQGPEFLIYFQGTGAADDSGLPNDRFFAVRPEGSVSTLKIQRTERGDSAVYLCASSYDLAPYNEQFFGPGTRLTVL.

Points on this clonotype: The junction departs from germline at one end; a sequencing error may be responsible. The gene calls are TRBV7-2 and TRBJ1-1; 8 bases are a match to TRBD1. Germline values: CDR1 SGHTA, CDR2 FQGNSA. CDR3 length: 13 residues. The CDR3 reads CASGLVQGGEAFF. The CDR3 DNA sequence: TGTGCCAGCGGCTTAGTACAGGGGGGTGAAGCTTTCTTT.

This clonotype showed up just once. V is TRBV20-1 and J is TRBJ1-6, with 8 bases fitting TRBD1. V lost 3 bases, J lost 7 bases, and 5 bases stayed unmatched. The length of the CDR3 is 14 residues. Germline values: CDR1 DFQATT, CDR2 SNEGSKA (reference sequence). The CDR3 sequence is CSARVRQGNSPLHF. CDR3 sequence (DNA): TGCAGTGCTAGGGTCCGACAGGGGAATTCACCCCTCCACTTT.

This chain joins TRBV5-8 and TRBJ2-7, with 12 bases identical to TRBD2. V lost 7 bases to trimming and J lost 9 bases; unmatched junction nucleotides: 14. The CDR3 length is 15 residues. Germline V CDR1 and CDR2: SGHTS, YDEGEE. The CDR3 DNA sequence: TGTGCCAGCCGCGACCGGACTAGCGGGAAGCGATGGCAGTACTTC. This gives the protein CASRDRTSGKRWQYF.

This clonotype was detected ten times or more. The chain has TRBV2 and TRBJ2-7, with TRBD2 matching over 7 bases. V gave up 10 bases and J gave up 0 bases; unmatched junction bases: 9. Germline lookup yields CDR1 SNHLY and CDR2 FYNNEI. The CDR3 loop spans 14 amino acids. This CDR3 reads CANRPGTNSYEQYF. In DNA form, the CDR3 reads TGTGCCAACAGACCCGGGACTAACTCCTACGAGCAGTACTTC.

This clonotype was seen repeatedly, ten times or more. V usage is TRBV28 and J usage is TRBJ1-1; perhaps TRBD1 as D (6 bases). Germline V gene data show CDR1 as MDHEN and CDR2 as SYDVKM. Trimming took 10 bases from V and 5 from J, leaving 26 bases between them. CDR3 size: 16 residues. The CDR3 sequence: CATIQWGRGRETEAFF. CDR3 DNA: TGTGCCACCATACAGTGGGGGCGGGGGAGGGAGACTGAAGCTTTCTTT.

This clonotype was picked up a small number of times. The chain joins TRBV9 to TRBJ1-1; D is perhaps TRBD1 (6 bases). V was trimmed by 3 bases and J by 1 base, leaving 10 bases between them. This CDR3 is 14 amino acids long. Germline V gene data show CDR1 as SGDLS and CDR2 as YYNGEE. CDR3 nucleotide sequence: TGTGCCAGCAGCGCCCACAGGGCGAACACTGAAGCTTTCTTT. It encodes CASSAHRANTEAFF.